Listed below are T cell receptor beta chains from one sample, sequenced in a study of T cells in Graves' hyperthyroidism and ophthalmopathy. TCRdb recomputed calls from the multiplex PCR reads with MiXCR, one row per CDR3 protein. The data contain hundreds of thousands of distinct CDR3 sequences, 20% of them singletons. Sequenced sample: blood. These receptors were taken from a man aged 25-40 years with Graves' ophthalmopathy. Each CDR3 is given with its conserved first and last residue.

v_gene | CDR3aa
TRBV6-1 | CASARENTGELFF
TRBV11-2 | CASSHPQRGALHF
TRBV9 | CASSVGADRVNTEALF
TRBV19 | CASSIQASSYEQYF
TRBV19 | CASRTSYSGNTIYF
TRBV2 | CASSEGLGGSYEQYF
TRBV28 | CASGGQGPSRETQYF
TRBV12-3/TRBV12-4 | CASRQEETQYF
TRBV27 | CASSLRSTAYEQYF
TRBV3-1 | CASSRTSLAGGPNEQFF
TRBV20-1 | CSARDFDEQFF
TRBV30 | CAWTRDSTDTQYF
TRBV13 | CASSLAGPTGPDTQYF
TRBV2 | CASSDHRVGEQYF
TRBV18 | CASSPLGVREDEQYF
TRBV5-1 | CASSSLGELNYGYTF
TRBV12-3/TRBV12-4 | CASSRDWGGIADSSYEQYF
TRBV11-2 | CASRYTVSSYNEQFF
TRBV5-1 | CASSSGTENEKLFF
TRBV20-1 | CSATDRGHEQYF
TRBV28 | CASSFPTGRETQYF
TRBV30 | CAWSLYVRQNTEAFF
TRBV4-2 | CASSQDETWREISYEQYF
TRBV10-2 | CASSLGTEANEQFF
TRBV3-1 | CASSHSYGTSGNSSTDTQYF
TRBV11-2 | CASSLDAGLPEAFF
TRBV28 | CASRPGGENTGELFF
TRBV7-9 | CASINDRYNTEAFF
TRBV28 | CASGGGSPLHF
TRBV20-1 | CSARALTYEQYF
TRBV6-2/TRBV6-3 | CASTLNRDRGYQETQYF
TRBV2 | CASSSRDSTYQETQYF
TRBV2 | CASSGDRDGMNTEAFF
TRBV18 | CASSPSGNTEAFF
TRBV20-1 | CSARDRTSGRDTQYF
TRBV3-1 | CASSQDQEDTQYF
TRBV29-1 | CSGTDSYEQYF
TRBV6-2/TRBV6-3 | CASSYGVMTGGVETQYF
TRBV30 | CAWSVVRGAGTEAFF
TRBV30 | CAWSHSARGTEAFF
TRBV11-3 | CASSPGSLGRPNEQFF
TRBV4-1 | CASSQDPSTRVHEQYF
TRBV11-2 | CASSYGPTRNYGYTF
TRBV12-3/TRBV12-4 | CASSRTGVSQPQHF
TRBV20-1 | CSAISGMETQYF
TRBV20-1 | CSAPKGGPSSYEQYF
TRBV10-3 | CAISDIGGELFF
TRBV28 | CASSFPSVGVTYEQYF
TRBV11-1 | CASIGPPNQETQYF
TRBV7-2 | CASSPIVWRGVPPTDTQYF
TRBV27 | CASSTGGPTYEQYF